This T cell receptor (beta chain) was found in a study of T cells in Graves' hyperthyroidism and ophthalmopathy. This clonotype turned up a few times. Antigen unknown. General study points: Most thyroid-expanded clonotypes above 0.001 were also found in blood. A 13 V-J model separated ophthalmopathy from stable hyperthyroidism.

RNA transcripts yielded amplified TCR beta CDR3 regions. Primed by the HTBI set, a first-round RT-PCR was run on the TCR CDR3. TCRdb independently ran MiXCR on the multiplex PCR reads; one entry per CDR3 protein. The table lists a few hundred thousand distinct CDR3 sequences, 25% of them singletons. Clinicians diagnosed patients from clinical symptoms, serum thyroxine and TRAb, thyroid ultrasound and orbital computed tomography. PBMCs were sourced from approximately 10 ml fresh peripheral blood. Trimming stripped 4 bases from V and 2 bases from J, with 12 bases between. In germline, CDR1 is MNHEY, CDR2 SVGEGT. The CDR3 spans 14 residues.

The sequenced sample was blood. The chain carries TRBV6-2 or TRBV6-3 and TRBJ2-7; no firm D call. The origin of this receptor is a middle-aged man with Graves' hyperthyroidism. The CDR3 loop reads CASSSMGGTYEQYF. The CDR3 DNA sequence: TGTGCCAGCAGTTCAATGGGCGGTACCTACGAGCAGTACTTC.